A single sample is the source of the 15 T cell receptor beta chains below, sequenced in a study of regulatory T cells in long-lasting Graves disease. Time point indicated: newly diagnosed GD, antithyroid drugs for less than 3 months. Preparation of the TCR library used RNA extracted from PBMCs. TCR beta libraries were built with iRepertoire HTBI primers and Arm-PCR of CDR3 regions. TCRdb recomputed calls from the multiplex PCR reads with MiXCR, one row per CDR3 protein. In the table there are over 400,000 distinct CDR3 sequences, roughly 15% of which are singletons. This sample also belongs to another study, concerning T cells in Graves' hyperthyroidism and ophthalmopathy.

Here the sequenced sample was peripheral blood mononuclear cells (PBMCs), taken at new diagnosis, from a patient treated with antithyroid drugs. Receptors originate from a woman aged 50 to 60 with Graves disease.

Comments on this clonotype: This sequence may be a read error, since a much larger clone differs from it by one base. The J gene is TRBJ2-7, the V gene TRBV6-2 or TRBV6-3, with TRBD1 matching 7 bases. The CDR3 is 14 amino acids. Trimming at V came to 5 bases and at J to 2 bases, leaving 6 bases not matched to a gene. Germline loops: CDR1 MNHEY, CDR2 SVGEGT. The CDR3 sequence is CASSEMGQPYEQYF. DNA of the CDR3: TGTGCCAGCAGTGAAATGGGACAGCCCTACGAGCAGTACTTC.

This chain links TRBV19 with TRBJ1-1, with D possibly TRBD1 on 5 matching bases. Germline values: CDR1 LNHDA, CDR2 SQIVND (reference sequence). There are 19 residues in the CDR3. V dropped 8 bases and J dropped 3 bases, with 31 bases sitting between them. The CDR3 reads CASSTSGGRTIKWDTEAFF. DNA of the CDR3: TGTGCCAGTTCCACATCCGGGGGACGGACAATTAAATGGGACACTGAAGCTTTCTTT.

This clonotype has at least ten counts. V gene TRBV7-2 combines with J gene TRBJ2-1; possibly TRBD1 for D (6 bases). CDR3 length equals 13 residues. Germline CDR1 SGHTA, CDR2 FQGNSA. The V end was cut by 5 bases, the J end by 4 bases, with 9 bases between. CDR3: CASSRGQYNEQFF. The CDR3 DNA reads TGTGCCAGCAGCCGTGGACAGTACAATGAGCAGTTCTTC.

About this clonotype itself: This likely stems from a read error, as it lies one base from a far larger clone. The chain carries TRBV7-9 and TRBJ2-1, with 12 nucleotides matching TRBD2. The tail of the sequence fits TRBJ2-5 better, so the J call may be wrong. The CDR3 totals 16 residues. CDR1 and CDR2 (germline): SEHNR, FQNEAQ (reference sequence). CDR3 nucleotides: TGTGCCAGCGGCTTTTTACTAGCGGGAGGCCAAGAGACCCAGTACTTC. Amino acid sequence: CASGFLLAGGQETQYF.

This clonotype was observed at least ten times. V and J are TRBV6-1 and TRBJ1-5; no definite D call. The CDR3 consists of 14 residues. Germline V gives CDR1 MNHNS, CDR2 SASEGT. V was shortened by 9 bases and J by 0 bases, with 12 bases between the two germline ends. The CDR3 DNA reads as TGTGCCAGTCAGGCGGCAGATAGCAATCAGCCCCAGCATTTT. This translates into CASQAADSNQPQHF.

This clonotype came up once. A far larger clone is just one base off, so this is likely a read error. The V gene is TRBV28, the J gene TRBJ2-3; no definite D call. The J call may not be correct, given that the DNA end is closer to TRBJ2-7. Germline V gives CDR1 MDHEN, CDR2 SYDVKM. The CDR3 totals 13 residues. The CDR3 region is CASSLLQACEQYF. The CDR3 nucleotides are TGTGCCAGCAGTTTATTGCAGGCCTGCGAGCAGTACTTC.

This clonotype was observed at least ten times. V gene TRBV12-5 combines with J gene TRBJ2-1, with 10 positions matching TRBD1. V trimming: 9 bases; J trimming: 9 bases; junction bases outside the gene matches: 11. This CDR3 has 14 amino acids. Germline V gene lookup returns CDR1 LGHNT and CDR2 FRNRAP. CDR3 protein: CASSGTGVFGEQFF. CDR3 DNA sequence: TGTGCTAGCTCCGGGACAGGGGTATTCGGTGAGCAGTTCTTC.

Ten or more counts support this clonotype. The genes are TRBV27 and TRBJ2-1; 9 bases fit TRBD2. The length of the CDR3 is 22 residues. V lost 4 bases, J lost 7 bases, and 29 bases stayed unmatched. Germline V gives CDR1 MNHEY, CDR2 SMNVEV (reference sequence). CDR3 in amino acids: CASSSLSVVAGVLVGTGNEQFF. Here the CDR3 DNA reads TGTGCCAGCAGTTCCCTCTCTGTGGTAGCGGGAGTCCTTGTTGGCACTGGGAATGAGCAGTTCTTC.

Here the CDR3 reads CASSQENTGELFF. The CDR3 nucleotides are TGTGCCAGCAGCCAAGAGAACACCGGGGAGCTGTTTTTT. The chain links TRBV3-1 to TRBJ2-2, with D unclear. Trimming took 0 bases from V and 1 from J, leaving 0 bases between them. From germline, CDR1 is LGHDT and CDR2 YNNKEL (reference sequence). The CDR3 has 13 residues.

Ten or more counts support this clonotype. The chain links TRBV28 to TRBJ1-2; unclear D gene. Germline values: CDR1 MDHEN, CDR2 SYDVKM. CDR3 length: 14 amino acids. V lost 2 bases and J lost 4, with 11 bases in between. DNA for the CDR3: TGTGCCAGCAGTTTAGCCGGGGTTATCTATGGCTACACCTTC. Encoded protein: CASSLAGVIYGYTF.

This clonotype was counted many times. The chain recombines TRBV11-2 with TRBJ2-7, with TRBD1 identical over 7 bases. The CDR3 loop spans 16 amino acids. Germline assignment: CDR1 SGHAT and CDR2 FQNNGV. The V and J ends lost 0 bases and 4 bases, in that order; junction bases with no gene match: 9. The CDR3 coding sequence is TGTGCCAGCAGCTTAGATCAAACTCAGGGGGTATACGAGCAGTACTTC. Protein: CASSLDQTQGVYEQYF.

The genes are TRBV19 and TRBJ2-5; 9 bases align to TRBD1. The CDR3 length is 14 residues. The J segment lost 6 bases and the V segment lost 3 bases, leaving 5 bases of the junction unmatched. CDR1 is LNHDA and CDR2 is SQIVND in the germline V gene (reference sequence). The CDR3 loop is CASSMWDRDQTQYF. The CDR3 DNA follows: TGTGCCAGTAGTATGTGGGACAGGGACCAGACCCAGTACTTC.

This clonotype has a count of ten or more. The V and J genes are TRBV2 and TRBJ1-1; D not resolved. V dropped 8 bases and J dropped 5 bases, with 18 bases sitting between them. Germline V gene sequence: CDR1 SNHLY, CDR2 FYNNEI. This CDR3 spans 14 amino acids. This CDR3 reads CASYPEPLRTEAFF. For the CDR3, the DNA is TGTGCCAGCTATCCAGAGCCGCTGAGAACTGAAGCTTTCTTT.

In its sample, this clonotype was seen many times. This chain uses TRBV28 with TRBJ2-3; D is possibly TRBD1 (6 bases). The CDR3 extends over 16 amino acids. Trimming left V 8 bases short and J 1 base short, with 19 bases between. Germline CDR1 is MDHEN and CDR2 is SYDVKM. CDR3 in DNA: TGTGCCAGCCTTACGCCCCAGGGGTACGGCACAGATACGCAGTATTTT. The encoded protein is CASLTPQGYGTDTQYF.

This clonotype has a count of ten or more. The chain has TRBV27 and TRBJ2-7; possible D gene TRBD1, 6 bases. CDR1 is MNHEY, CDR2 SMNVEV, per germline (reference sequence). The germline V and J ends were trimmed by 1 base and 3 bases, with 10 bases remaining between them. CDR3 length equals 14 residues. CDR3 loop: CASSLFRGHYEQYF. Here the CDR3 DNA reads TGTGCCAGCAGTTTATTTAGGGGACACTACGAGCAGTACTTC.